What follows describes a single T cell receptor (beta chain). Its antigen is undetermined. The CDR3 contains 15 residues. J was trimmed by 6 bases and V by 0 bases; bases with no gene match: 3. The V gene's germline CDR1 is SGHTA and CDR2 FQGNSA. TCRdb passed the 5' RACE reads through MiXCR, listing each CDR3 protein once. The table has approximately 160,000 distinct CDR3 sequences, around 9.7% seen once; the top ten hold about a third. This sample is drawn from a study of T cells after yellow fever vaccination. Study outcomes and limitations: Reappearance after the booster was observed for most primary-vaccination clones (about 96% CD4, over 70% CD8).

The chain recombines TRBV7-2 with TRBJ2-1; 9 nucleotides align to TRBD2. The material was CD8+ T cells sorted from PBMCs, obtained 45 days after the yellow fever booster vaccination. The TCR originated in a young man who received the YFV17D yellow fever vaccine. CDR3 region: CASSLAGRGGNEQFF. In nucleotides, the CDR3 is TGTGCCAGCAGCTTAGCTGGGCGGGGGGGCAATGAGCAGTTCTTC.